Given below is one T cell receptor beta chain in context. Its antigen remains unknown. This entry is derived from a study of cytomegalovirus exposure and HLA in healthy donors. Turning to the study itself: Early released data had tens of millions of unique TCRs, all coming from HLA-typed donors.

The CDR3 is made up of 16 amino acids. Germline CDR1 is LNHDA and CDR2 is SQIVND (reference sequence). The V segment lost 3 bases and the J segment 2 bases; nucleotides outside the gene matches: 6. PCR involved 60 Vbeta and 13 Jbeta primers. Measured with immunoSEQ multiplex PCR; TCRdb has only the in-frame clones, and not every one. The table includes roughly 180,000 clones, approximately 80% detected once. Study conclusions and caveats: CMV antigen specificity of three CMV-associated chains was confirmed in vitro. As was reported, the HLA-A and HLA-B alleles of most subjects were accurately predicted from TCR beta sequences.

The sequence was collected from a woman aged 25 to 39 in good health and CMV-seropositive. Sequenced input: PBMCs. The gene calls are TRBV19 and TRBJ2-3; TRBD2 aligns across 9 bases. CDR3 sequence reads: CASSIRLAGFTDTQYF. CDR3 nucleotide sequence: TGTGCCAGTAGTATCAGGCTAGCGGGATTCACAGATACGCAGTATTTT.